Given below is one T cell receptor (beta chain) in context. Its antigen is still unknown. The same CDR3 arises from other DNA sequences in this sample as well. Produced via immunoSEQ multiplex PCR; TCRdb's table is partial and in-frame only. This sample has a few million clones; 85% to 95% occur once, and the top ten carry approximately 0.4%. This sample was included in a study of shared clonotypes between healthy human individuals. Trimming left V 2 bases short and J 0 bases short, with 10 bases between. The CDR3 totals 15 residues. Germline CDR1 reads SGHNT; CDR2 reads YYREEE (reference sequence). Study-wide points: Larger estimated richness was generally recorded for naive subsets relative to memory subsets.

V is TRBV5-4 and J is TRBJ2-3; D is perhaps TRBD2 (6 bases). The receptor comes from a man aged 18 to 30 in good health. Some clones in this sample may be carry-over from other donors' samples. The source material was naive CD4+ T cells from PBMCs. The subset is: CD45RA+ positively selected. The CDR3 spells CASSFGGISTDTQYF. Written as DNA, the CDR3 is TGTGCCAGCAGCTTTGGCGGGATTAGCACAGATACGCAGTATTTT.